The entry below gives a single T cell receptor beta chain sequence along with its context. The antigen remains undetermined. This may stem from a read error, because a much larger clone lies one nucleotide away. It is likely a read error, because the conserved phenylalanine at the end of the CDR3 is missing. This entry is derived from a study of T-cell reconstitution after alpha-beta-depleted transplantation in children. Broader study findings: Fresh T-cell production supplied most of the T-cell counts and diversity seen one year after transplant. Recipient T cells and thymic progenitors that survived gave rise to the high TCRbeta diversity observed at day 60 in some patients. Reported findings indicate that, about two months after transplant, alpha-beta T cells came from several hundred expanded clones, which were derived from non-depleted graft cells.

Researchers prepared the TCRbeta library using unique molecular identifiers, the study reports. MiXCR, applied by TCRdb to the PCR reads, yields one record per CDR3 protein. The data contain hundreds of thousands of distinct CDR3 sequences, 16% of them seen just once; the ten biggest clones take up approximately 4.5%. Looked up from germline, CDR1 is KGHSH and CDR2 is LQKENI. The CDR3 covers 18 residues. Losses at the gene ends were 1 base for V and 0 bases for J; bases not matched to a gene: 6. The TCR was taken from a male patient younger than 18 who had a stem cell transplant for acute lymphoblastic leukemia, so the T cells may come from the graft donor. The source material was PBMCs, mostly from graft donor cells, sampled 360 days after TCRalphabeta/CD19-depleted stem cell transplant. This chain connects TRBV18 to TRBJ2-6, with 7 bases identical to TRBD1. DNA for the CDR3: TGTGCCAGCTCACCACGACAGGGCCATTCCTCTGGGGCCAACGTCCTGACTTTA. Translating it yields CASSPRQGHSSGANVLTL.